The clone carrying this TCR beta chain was observed a few times. Its specificity is unknown. TCRdb redid the calling of the 5' RACE reads with MiXCR, one entry per CDR3 protein. The profile covers 200,000 to 300,000 distinct CDR3 sequences, with 16% appearing a single time and around 21% taken by the ten largest. Germline CDR1 and CDR2: SEHNR and FQNEAQ (reference sequence). Trimming shortened V by 1 base and J by 8 bases, and 14 bases separated the two germline ends. This CDR3 is 15 amino acids long. These data come from a study of T-cell memory formation after mild COVID-19. Looking at the study overall: Each donor largely had its own TCR clusters. Broader study findings: CD4/CD8 balance held among clones contracting day 15 to 85, and later expanders leaned CD4+.

The receptor comes from a man between 18 and 35 years old who had mild COVID-19 (a few samples of this study predate the infection). Cell type and time point are not known. This chain links TRBV7-9 with TRBJ1-4, with D uncertain. Sequencing was done on a sample of PBMCs or a T cell subset sorted from them (not recorded which). CDR3 residues: CASSLVDGVGEKLFF. CDR3 DNA sequence: TGTGCCAGCAGCTTAGTCGACGGTGTGGGGGAAAAACTGTTTTTT.